A selection of T cell receptor beta chains follows, all from one sample in a study of T cell responses to AZD1222 COVID-19 vaccine. Sequenced by immunoSEQ multiplex PCR; TCRdb stores in-frame clones only, minus some. The sample records about 120,000 clones, around 87% being singletons. Source: peripheral blood, taken on day 0 of AZD1222 vaccination. The receptors shown here come from an adult in good health. Each CDR3 is given with its conserved first and last residue. A D gene is named only where the DNA matches it firmly. Size values are once, few and many counts, or a class for expanded clones, and some rows have none.

TRBV25-1	NA	TRBJ1-1	NA	TGTGCCAGCAGTGAATTCGGCACTGAAGCTTTCTTT	CASSEFGTEAFF
TRBV30	NA	TRBJ1-5	NA	TGTGCCTGGGGGACGGGAGGCCAGCCCCAGCATTTT	CAWGTGGQPQHF
TRBV14	NA	TRBJ1-1	NA	TGTGCCAGCAGCCAGGGCATCTTGAACACTGAAGCTTTCTTT	CASSQGILNTEAFF
TRBV28	NA	TRBJ1-2	NA	TGTGCCAGCAGTTTATCATCTGGCTACACCTTC	CASSLSSGYTF
TRBV6-5	NA	TRBJ2-7	NA	TGTGCCAGCAGCGCTAGAGGGGCCTCCTACGAGCAGTACTTC	CASSARGASYEQYF
TRBV5-8	TRBD2	TRBJ2-1	NA	TGTGCCAGCAGCTTGGTCAGGACTAGCGGGGGATACAATGAGCAGTTCTTC	CASSLVRTSGGYNEQFF
TRBV28	NA	TRBJ2-3	NA	TGTGCCAGCAGTTTAAGCGGTAGGGTTGGAGATACGCAGTATTTT	CASSLSGRVGDTQYF
TRBV6-1	NA	TRBJ1-1	NA	TGTGCCAGCAGCTTTCAACAGGGCACTGAAGCTTTCTTT	CASSFQQGTEAFF
TRBV7-9	TRBD2	TRBJ2-7	NA	TGTGCCAGCAGCTTACAAGGGGAGGGCCCCTACGAGCAGTACTTC	CASSLQGEGPYEQYF
TRBV5-4	TRBD2	TRBJ2-5	NA	TGTGCCAGCAGCCCTGGGACTACAAATCTACGGGAGACCCAGTACTTC	CASSPGTTNLRETQYF
TRBV4-3	TRBD2	TRBJ2-1	NA	TGCGCCAGCAGCCAAATACGGCGGGAGCCCCGGTTCTTC	CASSQIRREPRFF
TRBV27	NA	TRBJ1-5	NA	TGTGCCAGCAGTTTATCGACCGGCCGGTGGCCCCAGCATTTT	CASSLSTGRWPQHF
TRBV11-1	TRBD2	TRBJ2-1	NA	TGTGCCAGCAGCCCGAGGGGACTAGCGGGATCCAATGAGCAGTTCTTC	CASSPRGLAGSNEQFF
TRBV6-6	TRBD1	TRBJ2-3	NA	TGTGCCAGCAGTTCGGGACAGGGGGTTAATACGCAGTATTTT	CASSSGQGVNTQYF
TRBV27	TRBD2	TRBJ2-5	NA	TGTGCCAGCAGCCCTACTAGCGGGAGTTTTTTGCAGGGAGAGACCCAGTACTTC	CASSPTSGSFLQGETQYF
TRBV5-1	NA	TRBJ1-5	NA	TGCGCCAGCAGCCTGGAATACAATCAGCCCCAGCATTTT	CASSLEYNQPQHF
TRBV11-3	TRBD1	TRBJ2-7	NA	TGTGCCAGCAGCCAGACAGGGGTCTCCTACGAGCAGTACTTC	CASSQTGVSYEQYF
TRBV7-3	TRBD1	TRBJ2-1	NA	TGTGCCAGCAGCCCGGGCCTGAGACAGGGCTTTTACAATGAGCAGTTCTTC	CASSPGLRQGFYNEQFF
TRBV7-9	TRBD1	TRBJ1-1	NA	TGTGCCAGCAGCCCGGGACAGGGAAGGAACACTGAAGCTTTCTTT	CASSPGQGRNTEAFF
TRBV19	NA	TRBJ1-5	NA	TGTGCCAGTAGTCCCGGACGGGGGAATCAGCCCCAGCATTTT	CASSPGRGNQPQHF
TRBV7-9	TRBD1	TRBJ1-2	once	TGTGCCAGCACCCCCGGGACAGGGGTGGGCTACACCTTC	CASTPGTGVGYTF
TRBV4-3	TRBD1	TRBJ1-6	once	TGCGCCAGCAGCCAACACAGGGGTTCTCGTGGTTCACCCCTCCACTTT	CASSQHRGSRGSPLHF
TRBV5-4	TRBD1	TRBJ1-5	NA	TGTGCCAGCAGCTCCAGCCCGGGACAGATAGATCAGCCCCAGCATTTT	CASSSSPGQIDQPQHF
TRBV19	NA	TRBJ1-4	NA	TGTGCCAGTAGTAGAGACAGGCTTGTTGAAAAACTGTTTTTT	CASSRDRLVEKLFF
TRBV7-3	TRBD1	TRBJ2-2	NA	TGTGCCAGCAGCCGTGACAGGGTGGAAACCGGGGAGCTGTTTTTT	CASSRDRVETGELFF
TRBV7-9	NA	TRBJ2-1	NA	TGTGCCAGCAGCCAGGAGTCCGGTGAGCAGTTCTTC	CASSQESGEQFF
TRBV20-1	NA	TRBJ2-5	NA	TGCAGTGCTAGTGACAGCTCCCAAGAGACCCAGTACTTC	CSASDSSQETQYF
TRBV12-3/TRBV12-4	NA	TRBJ2-1	few	TGTGCCAGCAGTCGGGACGGGAATGAGCAGTTCTTC	CASSRDGNEQFF
TRBV5-1	TRBD1	TRBJ2-3	NA	TGCGCCAGCAGCTTTGGACAGGGCGAAGATACGCAGTATTTT	CASSFGQGEDTQYF
TRBV10-3	NA	TRBJ2-7	NA	TGTGCCATCAGCTTTACAGGGAGCTACGAGCAGTACTTC	CAISFTGSYEQYF
TRBV5-1	NA	TRBJ2-3	NA	TGCGCCAGCAGCTTGGGTACGGGAGCGAACACAGATACGCAGTATTTT	CASSLGTGANTDTQYF
TRBV5-1	TRBD1	TRBJ1-3	NA	TGCGCCAGCAGCACGGGGGACAGGGGGCTCTCTGGAAACACCATATATTTT	CASSTGDRGLSGNTIYF
TRBV28	NA	TRBJ2-5	NA	TGTGCCAGCAGTTTCGGCCTAGCAGAGACCCAGTACTTC	CASSFGLAETQYF
TRBV5-1	NA	TRBJ1-1	NA	TGCGCCAGTAACTCTGGAGGTGGGGGAATGAACACTGAAGCTTTCTTT	CASNSGGGGMNTEAFF
TRBV9	NA	TRBJ2-2	few	TGTGCCAGCAGCGTAGGAGGGGGCACCGGGGAGCTGTTTTTT	CASSVGGGTGELFF
TRBV29-1	TRBD1	TRBJ1-5	once	TGCAGCGTACGGGGACAGGCCAATCAGCCCCAGCATTTT	CSVRGQANQPQHF
TRBV7-8	TRBD1	TRBJ1-2	NA	TGTGCCAGCAGCCAGGGACAGAGCCTCTATGGCTACACCTTC	CASSQGQSLYGYTF
TRBV4-2	NA	TRBJ1-1	NA	TGTGCCAGCAGCCGCTCGGACCCCCCGAACACTGAAGCTTTCTTT	CASSRSDPPNTEAFF
TRBV6-5	TRBD2	TRBJ2-1	NA	TGTGCCAGCAGTCCAGTAGCGGGAGCAAACAATGAGCAGTTCTTC	CASSPVAGANNEQFF
TRBV5-4	TRBD1	TRBJ2-7	NA	TGTGCCAGCAGCACTAGGACAGGACCGGGGTACGAGCAGTACTTC	CASSTRTGPGYEQYF
TRBV9	TRBD2	TRBJ2-5	once	TGTGCCAGCAGCGTAGACCCTAGCGGGGGGGTTCAAGAGACCCAGTACTTC	CASSVDPSGGVQETQYF
TRBV27	NA	TRBJ2-7	NA	TGTGCCAGCAGTTTAGAGGGAAAGAAGCAGTACTTC	CASSLEGKKQYF
TRBV27	TRBD1	TRBJ2-3	once	TGTGCCAGCTCCAAGGTCAGGGGGCAGGCAGATACGCAGTATTTT	CASSKVRGQADTQYF
TRBV7-8	NA	TRBJ2-4	NA	TGTGCCAGCAGCTTTAACAGGGCCCTAGCCAAAAACATTCAGTACTTC	CASSFNRALAKNIQYF
TRBV28	TRBD1	TRBJ1-5	NA	TGTGCCAGCAGCAACGGGACAGGTAGTCAGCCCCAGCATTTT	CASSNGTGSQPQHF
TRBV5-1	NA	TRBJ2-5	NA	TGCGCCAGCAGCTTTCTATACAGACAAGAGACCCAGTACTTC	CASSFLYRQETQYF
TRBV2	TRBD1	TRBJ2-3	NA	TGTGCCAGCAGTGCCCGACAGGGTTTTAGCACAGATACGCAGTATTTT	CASSARQGFSTDTQYF
TRBV5-1	NA	TRBJ2-3	NA	TGCGCCAGCAGTCTACGTTCGAGGGGGGGCACAGATACGCAGTATTTT	CASSLRSRGGTDTQYF
TRBV28	NA	TRBJ1-6	NA	TGTGCCAGCAGTTTGTTCCAGGGGAGCTCCTATAATTCACCCCTCCACTTT	CASSLFQGSSYNSPLHF
TRBV9	NA	TRBJ2-3	NA	TGTGCCAGCAGCGTAGAGAGTCGGCTGGCTAGCACAGATACGCAGTATTTT	CASSVESRLASTDTQYF
TRBV2	NA	TRBJ2-3	NA	TGTGCCAGCAGTGACTCGGGGACAGATACGCAGTATTTT	CASSDSGTDTQYF